These T cell receptor beta chains were read from a single sample in a study of T-cell memory formation after mild COVID-19. From the 5' RACE reads, TCRdb called clonotypes with MiXCR, one entry per CDR3 protein. The repertoire holds fewer than 400,000 distinct CDR3 sequences, with approximately 13% as singletons. The sequencing input was PBMCs or a T cell subset sorted from them (not recorded which). Receptors originate from a man between 18 and 35 years old who had mild COVID-19 (a few samples of this study predate the infection). Cell type and time point are not known. The CDR3 runs from the conserved cysteine through the conserved F or W. Fields, in order: clone size, V gene, D gene, J gene, CDR3 DNA, CDR3 protein. D genes are given only for firm matches. For some rows the clone size is stated as once, few or many, or as a class when expanded; others skip it.

many	TRBV5-1	-	TRBJ2-1	TGCGCCAGCAGCCCGATGAGTGGGGCGAGCTCCTACAATGAGCAGTTCTTC	CASSPMSGASSYNEQFF
-	TRBV27	-	TRBJ2-3	TGTGCCAGCAGTCCCACGATTGGTGGGGGGGCTCTAGATACGCAGTATTTT	CASSPTIGGGALDTQYF
-	TRBV9	-	TRBJ2-1	TGTGCCAGCAGCGTAGGGGGGGGCCGCGGTGAGCAGTTCTTC	CASSVGGGRGEQFF
-	TRBV29-1	TRBD2	TRBJ2-3	TGCAGCGTTGTAGGTGTTAGCGGGGCAGATACGCAGTATTTT	CSVVGVSGADTQYF
many	TRBV9	-	TRBJ1-4	TGTGCCAGCAGCGATGGGAGTCCTCGAGAAAAACTGTTTTTT	CASSDGSPREKLFF
few	TRBV7-2	-	TRBJ2-2	TGTGCCAGCAGCCGGAGGACGGGGAACACCGGGGAGCTGTTTTTT	CASSRRTGNTGELFF
-	TRBV29-1	-	TRBJ1-2	TGCAGCGTTGAAAACGCTGGCTACACCTTC	CSVENAGYTF
few	TRBV6-1	-	TRBJ2-1	TGTGCCAGCAGTACTCCGTCCTACAATGAGCAGTTCTTC	CASSTPSYNEQFF
few	TRBV27	TRBD2	TRBJ2-5	TGTGCCAGCACCGCCGGGGGGGCAGAGACCCAGTACTTC	CASTAGGAETQYF
-	TRBV7-3	-	TRBJ1-1	TGTGCCAGCAGCTTAAACGGTGCCACTGAAGCTTTCTTT	CASSLNGATEAFF
-	TRBV5-1	-	TRBJ2-3	TGCGCCAGCAGGCAGACAGCTGATACGCAGTATTTT	CASRQTADTQYF
-	TRBV7-9	TRBD1	TRBJ2-2	TGTGCCAGCAGCCCTAGCCCTGGGACAGGGTACACCGGGGAGCTGTTTTTT	CASSPSPGTGYTGELFF
few	TRBV6-2/TRBV6-3	-	TRBJ1-1	TGTGCCAGCACCAACGCGGGAAATTTTGAAGCTTTCTTT	CASTNAGNFEAFF
many	TRBV12-3/TRBV12-4	-	TRBJ2-5	TGTGCCAGCAGCAGGGACGCCCAAGAGACCCAGTACTTC	CASSRDAQETQYF
-	TRBV12-3/TRBV12-4	-	TRBJ1-2	TGTGCCAGCAGTTTTCAGCTCCTGGATGGCTACACCTTC	CASSFQLLDGYTF
many	TRBV7-2	TRBD1	TRBJ1-6	TGTGCCAGCCATAGGGGGCGAAATAATTCACCCCTCCACTTT	CASHRGRNNSPLHF
few	TRBV5-1	-	TRBJ2-1	TGCGCCAGCGCCGGGACAAGCTCCTACAATGAGCAGTTCTTC	CASAGTSSYNEQFF
-	TRBV5-1	TRBD2	TRBJ2-5	TGCGCCAGCAGCTTGGTTGTAGCGGGGGGGCTCCAAGAGACCCAGTACTTC	CASSLVVAGGLQETQYF
-	TRBV30	-	TRBJ2-7	TGTGCCTGGAACGCTGGTTACGAGCAGTACTTC	CAWNAGYEQYF
-	TRBV11-1	TRBD1	TRBJ2-2	TGTGCCAGCAGTTCCCCGGACAGGGGGCCCAACGGGGAGCTGTTTTTT	CASSSPDRGPNGELFF
-	TRBV18	-	TRBJ2-1	TGTGCCAGCTCACCACCGCTAGGGGTAGGCAATGAGCAGTTCTTC	CASSPPLGVGNEQFF
-	TRBV6-1	-	TRBJ1-2	TGTGCCAGCAGTGATATGGCCTATGGCTACACCTTC	CASSDMAYGYTF
few	TRBV5-1	TRBD1	TRBJ1-2	TGCGCCAGCAGCTTCACAGGGGCTGGCTACACCTTC	CASSFTGAGYTF
-	TRBV20-1	TRBD2	TRBJ2-5	TGCAGTGCTAGAGGATCGGGGGGTCGATGGGAGACCCAGTACTTC	CSARGSGGRWETQYF